The next 7 T cell receptor beta chains were all read from a single sample in a study of regulatory T cells in long-lasting Graves disease. Researchers made TCR beta libraries by using iRepertoire HTBI primers and running Arm-PCR on CDR3 regions. From the multiplex PCR reads, TCRdb called clonotypes with MiXCR, one entry per CDR3 protein. Of hundreds of thousands of distinct CDR3 sequences listed, 12% are singletons. Time point noted: newly diagnosed GD, antithyroid drugs for less than 3 months. Preparation of the TCR library used RNA extracted from PBMCs. These data were also filed under a second study, of T cells in Graves' hyperthyroidism and ophthalmopathy.

Sample: peripheral blood mononuclear cells (PBMCs), taken at new diagnosis, from a patient treated with antithyroid drugs. These receptors were obtained from a woman aged 25 to 39 with Graves disease.

This clonotype was detected ten times or more. The rearrangement joins TRBV2 to TRBJ1-2, with D tentatively TRBD1 (5 bases). The CDR3 has 16 amino acids. Trimming took off 7 bases at V and 1 base at J, with 19 bases between the two ends. Germline CDR1 and CDR2: SNHLY and FYNNEI. The CDR3 loop is CASTAGGLRLNYGYTF. In DNA, the CDR3 is TGTGCCAGCACGGCCGGGGGTCTAAGACTTAACTATGGCTACACCTTC.

V gene TRBV7-9 combines with J gene TRBJ1-5, with 7 bases matching TRBD1. Germline-derived CDR1 and CDR2 are SEHNR and FQNEAQ (reference sequence). Germline trimming cut 5 bases from V and 3 bases from J; bases unmatched to any gene: 10. This CDR3 has 16 amino acids. The CDR3 bases are TGTGCCAGCAGCCAGACAGGGTCCCCCCTCAATCAGCCCCAGCATTTT. It specifies CASSQTGSPLNQPQHF. The variable domain in full, with the rest retrieved from reference TRBV7-9 and TRBJ1-5, is DTGVSQNPRHKITKRGQNVTFRCDPISEHNRLYWYRQTLGQGPEFLTYFQNEAQLEKSRLLSDRFSAERPKGSFSTLEIQRTEQGDSAMYLCASSQTGSPLNQPQHFGDGTRLSIL.

This rearrangement joins TRBV16 to TRBJ2-5; 7 bases line up with TRBD2. The CDR3 is made up of 13 amino acids. The junction had 2 bases not matched to a gene; V was cut back by 2 bases and J by 5 bases. Germline-derived CDR1 and CDR2 are KGHSY and FQNENV. The CDR3 is CASSQGRDETQYF. CDR3 DNA: TGTGCCAGCAGCCAAGGGAGGGACGAGACCCAGTACTTC.

This clonotype was counted at least ten times. The J gene is TRBJ1-2, the V gene TRBV11-2; D ambiguous. Germline CDR1 is SGHAT and CDR2 is FQNNGV. Trimming shortened V by 2 bases and J by 6 bases, and 19 bases separated the two germline ends. The length of the CDR3 is 16 residues. The CDR3 sequence is CASSLNSHTPGDGYTF. The CDR3 bases are TGTGCCAGCAGCTTAAATAGCCATACACCGGGTGATGGCTACACCTTC.

Comment on this clonotype: This sequence may be a read error, since a much larger clone differs from it by one base. The chain recombines TRBV12-5 with TRBJ2-1; D gene unclear. The V gene's germline CDR1 is LGHNT and CDR2 FRNRAP. The CDR3 is made up of 12 amino acids. V lost 2 bases and J lost 14, with 13 bases in between. CDR3: CASGLPAHRKFF. CDR3 nucleotide sequence: TGTGCTAGTGGTTTGCCCGCGCACCGGAAGTTCTTC.

The chain is built from TRBV12-3 or TRBV12-4 and TRBJ1-2; perhaps TRBD1 as D (6 bases). The V and J ends lost 5 bases and 8 bases respectively, with 21 bases between them. CDR3 size: 15 residues. The CDR3 spells CASSPPTGRFSGYTF. In DNA, the CDR3 is TGTGCCAGCAGTCCCCCAACAGGGCGGTTTTCGGGCTACACCTTC.

This clonotype has at least ten counts. The chain employs TRBV15 and TRBJ2-6, with D perhaps TRBD1 (6 bases). The germline gives CDR1 LNHNV, CDR2 YYDKDF (reference sequence). This CDR3 has 15 amino acids. V gave up 4 bases and J gave up 1 base, with 8 bases separating them. CDR3 sequence reads: CATSTQGSGANVLTF. The CDR3 DNA sequence: TGTGCCACCAGCACCCAGGGGTCTGGGGCCAACGTCCTGACTTTC.